This T cell receptor beta chain was captured by sequencing in a study of cytomegalovirus exposure and HLA in healthy donors. Study-wide context: Approximately 200 million T cells yielded some 120 million unique TCR beta sequences in earlier analysis.

The PCR made use of 60 Vbeta and 13 Jbeta primers. Produced via immunoSEQ multiplex PCR; TCRdb's table is partial and in-frame only. The sample contains around 180,000 clones, approximately 84% of which appear only once. Remarks on this clone: Antigen: not known.

General study points: A list of 150 to 200 TCR beta chains associated with cytomegalovirus was given.

Source material: PBMCs. This TCR was recovered from a woman aged 25 to 39 in good health and CMV-seropositive.

CDR3 coding DNA: TGTGCCAGCAGTTTATGGGACAGGGGGGGGGCCAAAAACATTCAGTACTTC. Amino acid sequence: CASSLWDRGGAKNIQYF. The V gene is TRBV28, the J gene TRBJ2-4; 10 positions agree with TRBD1. The germline V gene has CDR1 MDHEN and CDR2 SYDVKM. The CDR3 is made up of 17 amino acids. V dropped 0 bases and J dropped 1; count of bases not matched to a gene: 3.